Presented here are 26 T cell receptor beta chains from one specimen sequenced in a study of human T cells and chemical hapten exposure. TCRdb re-derived calls from the RACE reads in MiXCR, one entry per CDR3 protein. The data show roughly 100,000 distinct CDR3 sequences, less than 14% seen once. Described time point: pre-sensitization, week 0. Documented treatment: therapeutic diphenylcyclopropenone sensitization with weekly scalp DPC. The specimen comprised whole blood, sampled in connection with sensitization to the hapten diphenylcyclopropenone (DPC). These receptors all come from a woman in her sixties with alopecia areata. Some clones in this sample may be carry-over from other donors' samples.

The chain combines TRBV18 with TRBJ2-1, with D tentatively TRBD1 (6 bases). Trimming left V 3 bases short and J 7 bases short, with 25 bases between. The CDR3 runs 18 residues. The germline V gene has CDR1 KGHSH and CDR2 LQKENI. Written as DNA, the CDR3 is TGTGCCAGCTCACCGCCCCTATCTTCTGGGGGCGATGTTAATGAGCAGTTCTTC. Its translation: CASSPPLSSGGDVNEQFF.

Many counts were recorded for this clonotype. The V and J genes are TRBV20-1 and TRBJ2-1; TRBD2 matches at 7 bases. The germline V gene has CDR1 DFQATT and CDR2 SNEGSKA (reference sequence). The trim removed 1 base at V and 6 bases at J, leaving 0 bases unmatched. The CDR3 is 12 residues long. CDR3 residues: CSARGTSNEQFF. CDR3 DNA: TGCAGTGCTAGAGGGACTAGCAATGAGCAGTTCTTC.

J is TRBJ2-3 and V is TRBV6-1, with TRBD1 matching over 10 bases. Per the germline V gene, CDR1 is MNHNS and CDR2 is SASEGT. V gave up 5 bases and J gave up 0 bases; unmatched junction bases: 2. The CDR3 is 15 amino acids. CDR3 bases: TGTGCCAGCAGTCGACAGGGGGCCAGCACAGATACGCAGTATTTT. Translating it yields CASSRQGASTDTQYF.

The V and J genes are TRBV7-2 and TRBJ1-2; 7 bases are shared with TRBD1. There are 16 residues in the CDR3. V lost 1 base and J lost 4; bases outside the gene matches: 9. In germline, CDR1 is SGHTA, CDR2 FQGNSA. CDR3 residues: CASSLDLDRQIYGYTF. The CDR3 DNA is TGTGCCAGCAGCTTAGACCTGGACAGGCAGATCTATGGCTACACCTTC.

Concerning this clonotype itself: Being one base from a much bigger clone, this may be a read error. The V call is TRBV4-2, the J call TRBJ1-1; TRBD1 agrees at 8 bases. The germline V gene encodes CDR1 LGHNA and CDR2 YNFKEQ. This CDR3 has 15 residues. The CDR3 coding sequence is TGTGCCAGCAGCCGCACGGACAGGGAGGGGTCTGAAGTTTTCTTT. Amino acids: CASSRTDREGSEVFF.

In its sample, this clonotype was seen many times. V and J are TRBV20-1 and TRBJ2-4, with D tentatively TRBD1 (6 bases). V was shortened by 4 bases and J by 7 bases, with 14 bases between the two germline ends. Germline V CDR1 and CDR2: DFQATT, SNEGSKA (reference sequence). CDR3 size: 13 residues. The CDR3 nucleotides are TGCAGTGCTATAACAGGGTTGGAGAACATTCAGTACTTC. Protein product: CSAITGLENIQYF.

This clonotype has a count of ten or more. The V gene is TRBV5-1, the J gene TRBJ1-2, with D hard to call. Trimming took 4 bases from V and 4 from J, leaving 11 bases between them. Germline V lookup: CDR1 SGHRS, CDR2 YFSETQ. The CDR3 spans 13 residues. The CDR3: CASSADTIYGYTF. The CDR3 DNA reads TGCGCCAGCAGCGCGGATACGATCTATGGCTACACCTTC.

This chain joins TRBV18 and TRBJ1-1; D is unclear. The CDR3 totals 16 residues. The germline V gene encodes CDR1 KGHSH and CDR2 LQKENI. V gave up 3 bases and J gave up 1 base, with 15 bases separating them. The CDR3 sequence: CASSPIIDITNTEAFF. CDR3 bases: TGTGCCAGCTCACCGATTATCGACATTACGAACACTGAAGCTTTCTTT.

The sample holds many counts of this clonotype. J is TRBJ1-2 and V is TRBV9; D gene unclear. This CDR3 is 14 amino acids long. Trimming cost V 1 base and J 2 bases, with 9 bases left between them. Germline lookup yields CDR1 SGDLS and CDR2 YYNGEE. CDR3 residues: CASSVSGRNYGYTF. Here the CDR3 DNA reads TGTGCCAGCAGCGTATCTGGAAGGAACTATGGCTACACCTTC.

This clonotype was counted many times. The V call is TRBV20-1, the J call TRBJ2-3; no clear D. CDR3 length: 14 residues. V was pared by 0 bases and J by 1 base, with 8 bases between. The germline gives CDR1 DFQATT, CDR2 SNEGSKA (reference sequence). The CDR3 loop is CSARDTGGTDTQYF. CDR3 coding DNA: TGCAGTGCTAGAGATACCGGCGGCACAGATACGCAGTATTTT.

This clonotype has at least ten counts. The gene calls are TRBV6-2 or TRBV6-3 and TRBJ1-2; the D gene is possibly TRBD1 (6 bases). Germline CDR1 is MNHEY and CDR2 is SVGEGT. The ends were cut back, 7 bases at V and 2 bases at J, with 14 bases in the middle. The CDR3 is 14 amino acids. The CDR3 protein is CASKATGINYGYTF. The CDR3 DNA is TGTGCCAGCAAGGCAACAGGGATCAACTATGGCTACACCTTC.

In this sample, this clonotype turned up many times. This sequence joins TRBV7-2 and TRBJ1-3; a weak D match, TRBD1 (6 bases). Germline lookup yields CDR1 SGHTA and CDR2 FQGNSA. The CDR3 length is 15 residues. With 5 bases removed from V and 3 bases from J, the gap between germline ends came to 14 bases. CDR3 DNA: TGTGCCAGCAGCCGGACACAGGGTTATGGAAACACCATATATTTT. Its translation: CASSRTQGYGNTIYF.

For this clonotype: A much larger clone sits a single nucleotide away, making a read error possible. The rearrangement joins TRBV7-2 to TRBJ1-3; D is undetermined. The CDR3 runs to 16 residues. CDR1 SGHTA and CDR2 FQGNSA come from the germline V gene. The CDR3 DNA reads as TGTGCCAGCAGCTTTTCAATTACAACCTCTGGAAACATCATATATTTT. Its translation: CASSFSITTSGNIIYF.

Details on this clonotype: One junction end does not reproduce the germline sequence, and a read error may be involved. This chain connects TRBV7-7 to TRBJ2-1; TRBD2 matches at 11 bases. The CDR3 runs to 15 residues. CDR1 and CDR2 from the germline V gene are SSHAT and FNYEAQ (reference sequence). The CDR3 protein is CASSLVAGGLNEQFF. The CDR3 DNA reads TGTGCTAGCAGCTTAGTAGCGGGGGGGCTGAATGAGCAGTTCTTC.

The rearrangement links TRBV10-3 to TRBJ1-3, with D hard to call. Trimming stripped 0 bases from V and 6 bases from J, with 12 bases between. The germline V gene has CDR1 ENHRY and CDR2 SYGVKD. The CDR3 is made up of 15 amino acids. In nucleotides, the CDR3 is TGTGCCATCAGTGAGTCCCAGATTGCCTCAAACACCATATATTTT. Its translation: CAISESQIASNTIYF.

The V call is TRBV7-9, the J call TRBJ1-6; 8 positions match TRBD1. The CDR3 contains 13 residues. Germline V CDR1 and CDR2: SEHNR, FQNEAQ (reference sequence). J gave up 16 bases and V 8 bases, and 13 bases lay outside the gene matches. The CDR3, as DNA: TGTGCCAGCGGTAACATTCAGGGGGACAGGCTCCACTTT. Protein product: CASGNIQGDRLHF.

This clonotype was counted ten times or more. The rearrangement joins TRBV5-1 to TRBJ2-3; perhaps TRBD2 as D (5 bases). This CDR3 is built from 15 residues. The germline V gene encodes CDR1 SGHRS and CDR2 YFSETQ. V was clipped by 1 base and J by 3 bases, with 12 bases between them. CDR3 residues: CASSLWTPRTDTQYF. The CDR3 DNA is TGCGCCAGCAGCTTGTGGACTCCGAGGACAGATACGCAGTATTTT.

The sample holds many counts of this clonotype. The chain combines TRBV3-1 with TRBJ2-7; weak D call: TRBD1 (5 bases). Trimming took off 0 bases at V and 7 bases at J, with 13 bases between the two ends. This CDR3 spans 14 amino acids. Germline V lookup: CDR1 LGHDT, CDR2 YNNKEL (reference sequence). The CDR3 sequence: CASSQEGARREQYF. The CDR3 nucleotides read TGTGCCAGCAGCCAAGAAGGGGCTAGACGGGAGCAGTACTTC.

The chain links TRBV10-1 to TRBJ1-1, with D possibly matching TRBD1 (5 bases). The germline V gene has CDR1 WNHNN and CDR2 SYGVQD (reference sequence). The CDR3 sequence is 14 residues long. Trimming stripped 0 bases from V and 0 bases from J, with 5 bases between. CDR3 nucleotides: TGCGCCAGCAGTGAGTCAGGGGTGAACACTGAAGCTTTCTTT. The encoded protein is CASSESGVNTEAFF.

This clonotype was detected many times. J is TRBJ2-1 and V is TRBV29-1; perhaps TRBD1 as D (6 bases). The CDR3 totals 15 residues. V lost 7 bases and J lost 0, with 16 bases in between. Germline lookup yields CDR1 SQVTM and CDR2 ANQGSEA. The chain's CDR3 is CSGKKTGYSYNEQFF. DNA of the CDR3: TGCAGCGGAAAAAAGACAGGTTACTCCTACAATGAGCAGTTCTTC.

This clonotype was seen many times. The DNA of the CDR3 is TGTGCCAGCTCACCCGGGACGGAGAACAATGAGCAGTTCTTC. It codes for CASSPGTENNEQFF. The V gene is TRBV18, the J gene TRBJ2-1, with D possibly being TRBD1 or TRBD2 (5 bases each). Per the germline V gene, CDR1 is KGHSH and CDR2 is LQKENI. The ends were cut back, 3 bases at V and 5 bases at J, with 11 bases in the middle. This CDR3 spans 14 amino acids.

At least ten counts were recorded for this clonotype. The chain employs TRBV18 and TRBJ1-2, with TRBD1 matching over 7 bases. This CDR3 comprises 14 residues. V lost 4 bases to trimming and J lost 4 bases; unmatched junction nucleotides: 6. The germline V gene has CDR1 KGHSH and CDR2 LQKENI. The CDR3: CASSRRTGVYGYTF. CDR3 nucleotides: TGTGCCAGCTCACGAAGGACAGGCGTCTATGGCTACACCTTC.

This clonotype was counted a few times. The chain has TRBV10-3 and TRBJ2-7; D is perhaps TRBD2 (5 bases). V gave up 1 base and J gave up 6 bases, with 13 bases separating them. Per the germline V gene, CDR1 is ENHRY and CDR2 is SYGVKD. The CDR3 totals 14 residues. CDR3 protein: CAISELASGSEQYF. The CDR3, as DNA: TGTGCCATCAGTGAGTTAGCTTCGGGAAGCGAGCAGTACTTC.

This clonotype was counted ten times or more. The gene calls are TRBV5-1 and TRBJ2-2, with D possibly matching TRBD2 (6 bases). Looked up from germline, CDR1 is SGHRS and CDR2 is YFSETQ. This CDR3 has 13 amino acids. Trimming took 5 bases from V and 5 from J, leaving 10 bases between them. The CDR3 bases are TGCGCCAGCAGGTGGAGGGAAACCGGGGAGCTGTTTTTT. It encodes CASRWRETGELFF. Based on the CDR3 plus reference TRBV5-1 and TRBJ2-2, the full variable domain is KAGVTQTPRYLIKTRGQQVTLSCSPISGHRSVSWYQQTPGQGLQFLFEYFSETQRNKGNFPGRFSGRQFSNSRSEMNVSTLELGDSALYLCASRWRETGELFFGEGSRLTVL.

This clonotype was seen at least ten times. The chain employs TRBV4-1 and TRBJ2-3; D possibly uses TRBD1 or TRBD2 (6 bases each). This CDR3 region has 17 residues. Germline CDR1 reads MGHRA; CDR2 reads YSYEKL. Trimming removed 4 bases from V and 2 bases from J, with 19 bases in between. The CDR3 loop reads CASSLTGGGYATDTQYF. The CDR3 DNA is TGCGCCAGCAGCCTCACTGGAGGGGGTTACGCCACAGATACGCAGTATTTT.

This clonotype was counted a few times. V is TRBV5-1 and J is TRBJ2-2, with no clear D. Per the germline V gene, CDR1 is SGHRS and CDR2 is YFSETQ. The V end lost 0 bases, the J end lost 2 bases, and 8 bases lay between the germline ends. The CDR3 runs 15 residues. For the CDR3, the DNA is TGCGCCAGCAGCTTGGTATCCCGTAACACCGGGGAGCTGTTTTTT. It translates to CASSLVSRNTGELFF.